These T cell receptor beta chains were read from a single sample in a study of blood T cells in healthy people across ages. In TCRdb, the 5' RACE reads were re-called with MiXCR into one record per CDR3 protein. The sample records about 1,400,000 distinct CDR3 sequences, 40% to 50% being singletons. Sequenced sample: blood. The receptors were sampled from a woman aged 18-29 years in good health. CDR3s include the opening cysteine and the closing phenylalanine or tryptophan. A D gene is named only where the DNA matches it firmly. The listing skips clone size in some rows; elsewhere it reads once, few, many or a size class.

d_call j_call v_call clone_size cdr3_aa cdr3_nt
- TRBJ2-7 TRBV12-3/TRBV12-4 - CASRPDTRDDEQYF TGTGCCAGCAGGCCAGACACCCGGGATGACGAGCAGTACTTC
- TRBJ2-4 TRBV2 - CASSDTGGDIQYF TGTGCCAGCAGTGATACGGGTGGAGACATTCAGTACTTC
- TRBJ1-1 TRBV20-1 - CSARGQGGAFF TGCAGTGCCCGAGGTCAGGGAGGAGCTTTCTTT
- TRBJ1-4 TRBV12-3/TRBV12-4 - CASSSGRGPNEKLFF TGTGCCAGCAGCTCGGGGAGGGGCCCCAACGAAAAACTGTTTTTT
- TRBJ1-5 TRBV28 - CASTPDRYQPQHF TGTGCCAGCACCCCAGACAGGTACCAGCCCCAGCATTTT
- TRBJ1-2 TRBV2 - CASSEGGTGGYTF TGTGCCAGCAGTGAAGGCGGGACCGGAGGCTACACCTTC
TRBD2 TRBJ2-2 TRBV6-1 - CAHNPGLAGWNTGELFF TGTGCCCATAACCCGGGACTAGCGGGATGGAACACCGGGGAGCTGTTTTTT
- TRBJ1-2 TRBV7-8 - CASSFNRAGYGYTF TGTGCCAGCAGCTTCAACAGGGCGGGCTATGGCTACACCTTC
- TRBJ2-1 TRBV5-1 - CASSQTPRSYNEQFF TGCGCCAGCAGCCAAACCCCCCGCTCCTACAATGAGCAGTTCTTC
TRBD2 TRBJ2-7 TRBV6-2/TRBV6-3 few CASSYSTSSNSYEQYF TGTGCCAGCAGTTACTCGACTAGCTCCAACTCCTACGAGCAGTACTTC
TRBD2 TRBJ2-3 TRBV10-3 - CATTPGGWGTDTQYF TGTGCCACCACACCGGGAGGGTGGGGCACAGATACGCAGTATTTT
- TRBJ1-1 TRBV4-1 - CASSQDWARTEAFF TGCGCCAGCAGCCAAGACTGGGCCAGAACTGAAGCTTTCTTT
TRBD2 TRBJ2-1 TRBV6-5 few CASSYSWTSVYNEQFF TGTGCCAGCAGTTACTCATGGACTAGCGTCTACAATGAGCAGTTCTTC
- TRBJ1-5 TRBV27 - CASSLGGAEPQHF TGTGCCAGCAGTTTAGGGGGGGCAGAGCCCCAGCATTTT
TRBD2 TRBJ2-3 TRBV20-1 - CSAPGAGGWYF TGCAGTGCTCCTGGGGCGGGGGGATGGTATTTT
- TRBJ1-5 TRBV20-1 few CSASKVVQPQHF TGCAGTGCTTCCAAAGTTGTCCAGCCCCAGCATTTT
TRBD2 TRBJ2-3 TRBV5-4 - CASSLRSSGSADTQYF TGTGCCAGCAGCTTGAGATCCAGCGGGAGCGCAGATACGCAGTATTTT
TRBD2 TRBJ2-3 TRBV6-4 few CASSKASGGTDTQYF TGTGCCAGCAGTAAGGCTAGCGGGGGCACAGATACGCAGTATTTT
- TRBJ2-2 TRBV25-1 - CATRRAGLNTGELFF TGTGCCACACGGAGGGCCGGGCTGAACACCGGGGAGCTGTTTTTT
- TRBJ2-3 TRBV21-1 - CASSKGNGLAVASQYF TGTGCCAGCAGCAAAGGCAATGGTCTAGCGGTTGCCTCGCAGTATTTT
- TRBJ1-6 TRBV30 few CASRPRGYNSPLHF TGTGCCTCGCGCCCCCGCGGCTATAATTCGCCCCTCCACTTT
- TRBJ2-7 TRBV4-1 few CASSQAGTAAYEQYF TGCGCCAGCAGCCAAGCCGGGACGGCCGCCTACGAGCAGTACTTC
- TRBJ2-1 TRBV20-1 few CSAVLAKLAYNEQFF TGCAGTGCGGTCTTGGCTAAGCTGGCCTACAATGAGCAGTTCTTC
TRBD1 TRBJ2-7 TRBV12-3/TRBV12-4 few CASRTDRFDEQYF TGTGCCAGCAGGACGGACAGGTTCGACGAGCAGTACTTC
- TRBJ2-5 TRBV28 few CASSFAAPTQKETQYF TGTGCCAGCAGTTTCGCAGCGCCGACCCAGAAAGAGACCCAGTACTTC
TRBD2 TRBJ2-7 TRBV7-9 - CASSLGRGGVSYEQYF TGTGCCAGCAGCTTGGGACGGGGAGGGGTCTCCTACGAGCAGTACTTC
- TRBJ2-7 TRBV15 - CATSRGADEQYF TGTGCCACCAGCAGAGGGGCCGACGAGCAGTACTTC
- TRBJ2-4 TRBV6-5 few CASSMGHFLAKNIQYF TGTGCCAGCAGCATGGGACATTTCCTAGCCAAAAACATTCAGTACTTC
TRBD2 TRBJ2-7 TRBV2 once CASSESVRLAGGRYNGQYF TGTGCCAGCAGTGAAAGTGTGAGGTTAGCGGGGGGGAGATACAATGGGCAGTACTTC
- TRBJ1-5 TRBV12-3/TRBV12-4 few CASCRGGSNQPQHF TGTGCCAGCTGCCGAGGGGGGAGCAATCAGCCCCAGCATTTT
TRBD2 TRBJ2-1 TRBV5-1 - CASSLRASGPDNEQFF TGCGCCAGCAGCTTGAGGGCTAGCGGGCCTGACAATGAGCAGTTCTTC
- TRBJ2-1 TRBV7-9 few CASSWKGAYNEQFF TGTGCCAGCAGCTGGAAAGGGGCCTACAATGAGCAGTTCTTC
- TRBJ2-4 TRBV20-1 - CSARDLEGVAAKNIQYF TGCAGTGCTAGAGATTTGGAGGGGGTTGCAGCCAAAAACATTCAGTACTTC
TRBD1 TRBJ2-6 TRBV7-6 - CASRPSYRGLGANVLTF TGTGCCAGCAGACCGTCCTACAGGGGATTGGGGGCCAACGTCCTGACTTTC
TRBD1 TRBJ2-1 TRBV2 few CASSEEGATAYNEQFF TGTGCCAGCAGTGAAGAGGGGGCCACCGCCTACAATGAGCAGTTCTTC
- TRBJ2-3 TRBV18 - CACSPPSTDTQYF TGTGCCTGCTCACCACCGAGCACAGATACGCAGTATTTT
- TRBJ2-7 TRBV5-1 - CASSWGPEQYF TGCGCCAGCAGTTGGGGACCCGAGCAGTACTTC
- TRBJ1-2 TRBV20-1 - CSAGGKGLYGYTF TGCAGTGCCGGAGGGAAAGGGCTCTATGGCTACACCTTC
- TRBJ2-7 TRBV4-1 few CASSLLKSGGTYEQYF TGCGCCAGCAGCCTCCTTAAATCCGGGGGCACCTACGAGCAGTACTTC
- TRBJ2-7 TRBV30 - CACNNQYF TGTGCCTGTAACAATCAGTACTTC
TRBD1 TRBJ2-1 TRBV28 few CASSLAKWGQGGNEQFF TGTGCCAGCAGTTTAGCTAAGTGGGGACAGGGGGGCAATGAGCAGTTCTTC
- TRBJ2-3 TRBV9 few CASTHTGATDTQYF TGTGCCAGCACCCATACGGGAGCCACAGATACGCAGTATTTT
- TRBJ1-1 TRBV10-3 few CAINVAGPNTEAFF TGTGCCATCAACGTGGCAGGACCGAACACTGAAGCTTTCTTT
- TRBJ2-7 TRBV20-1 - CSARDRDTGREQYF TGCAGTGCTAGAGACCGTGACACAGGGCGCGAGCAGTACTTC
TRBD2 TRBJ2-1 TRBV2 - CATLLAGNEQFF TGTGCCACCCTACTAGCGGGGAATGAGCAGTTCTTC
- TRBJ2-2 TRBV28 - CASGIGRVSGELFF TGTGCCAGCGGGATTGGCAGGGTGTCTGGGGAGCTGTTTTTT
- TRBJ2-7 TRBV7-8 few CASSLDLPPREQYF TGTGCCAGCAGCTTAGATCTACCGCCCCGCGAGCAGTACTTC
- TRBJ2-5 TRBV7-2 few CASSLRAAAQETQYF TGTGCCAGCAGCTTAAGAGCGGCGGCCCAAGAGACCCAGTACTTC
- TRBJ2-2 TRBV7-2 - CASSLNRPTSGELFF TGTGCCAGCAGCTTAAATCGCCCCACGTCCGGGGAGCTGTTTTTT
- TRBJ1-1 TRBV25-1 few CASSRGRLFDTEAFF TGTGCCAGTAGCAGGGGCCGTTTATTCGACACTGAAGCTTTCTTT
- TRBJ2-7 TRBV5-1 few CASSFGTGLTSYEQYF TGCGCCAGCAGCTTCGGTACAGGGCTTACCTCCTACGAGCAGTACTTC
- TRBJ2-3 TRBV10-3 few CAIGTESDTQYF TGTGCCATCGGGACGGAGTCCGATACGCAGTATTTT
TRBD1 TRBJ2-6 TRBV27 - CASRTGGVGSGANVLTF TGTGCCAGCAGAACAGGGGGCGTGGGCTCTGGGGCCAACGTCCTGACTTTC
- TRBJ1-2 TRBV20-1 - CSASPGADYGYTF TGCAGTGCTAGCCCAGGGGCCGACTATGGCTACACCTTC
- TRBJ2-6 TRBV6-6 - CASWPFEGSGANVLTF TGTGCCAGCTGGCCCTTTGAGGGGTCCGGGGCCAACGTCCTGACTTTC